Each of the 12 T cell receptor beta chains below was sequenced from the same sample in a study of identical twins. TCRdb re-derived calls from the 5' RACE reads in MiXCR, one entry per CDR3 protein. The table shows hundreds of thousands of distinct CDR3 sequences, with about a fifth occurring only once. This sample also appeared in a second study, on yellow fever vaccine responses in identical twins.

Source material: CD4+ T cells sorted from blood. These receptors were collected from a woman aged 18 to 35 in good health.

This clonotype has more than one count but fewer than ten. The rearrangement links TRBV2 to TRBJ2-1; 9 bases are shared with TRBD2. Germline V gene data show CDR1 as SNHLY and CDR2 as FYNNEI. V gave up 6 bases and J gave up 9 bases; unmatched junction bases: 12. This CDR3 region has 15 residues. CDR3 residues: CASSPLGGRAGEQFF. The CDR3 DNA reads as TGTGCCAGCAGCCCCCTGGGCGGGAGGGCTGGTGAGCAGTTCTTC.

The CDR3 DNA follows: TGCGCCAGCAGCCACCCGGGACAGGGAGTCTACGAGCAGTACTTC. This gives the protein CASSHPGQGVYEQYF. This chain uses TRBV4-1 with TRBJ2-7; 9 bases are shared with TRBD1. From germline, CDR1 is MGHRA and CDR2 YSYEKL. The trim removed 3 bases at V and 3 bases at J, leaving 6 bases unmatched. This CDR3 spans 15 amino acids.

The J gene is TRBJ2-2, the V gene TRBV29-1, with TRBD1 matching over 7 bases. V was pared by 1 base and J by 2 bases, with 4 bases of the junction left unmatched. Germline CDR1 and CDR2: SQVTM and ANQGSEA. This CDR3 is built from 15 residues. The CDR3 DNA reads TGCAGCGTTGAAGTTCAGGGGGTCAACACCGGGGAGCTGTTTTTT. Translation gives CSVEVQGVNTGELFF.

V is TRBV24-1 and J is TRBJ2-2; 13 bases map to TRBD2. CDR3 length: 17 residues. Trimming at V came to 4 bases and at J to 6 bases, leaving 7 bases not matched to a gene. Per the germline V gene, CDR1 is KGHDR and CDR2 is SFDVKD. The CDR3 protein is CATSDSGLAGSSGELFF. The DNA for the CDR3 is TGTGCCACCAGTGACTCGGGACTAGCGGGAAGCTCCGGGGAGCTGTTTTTT.

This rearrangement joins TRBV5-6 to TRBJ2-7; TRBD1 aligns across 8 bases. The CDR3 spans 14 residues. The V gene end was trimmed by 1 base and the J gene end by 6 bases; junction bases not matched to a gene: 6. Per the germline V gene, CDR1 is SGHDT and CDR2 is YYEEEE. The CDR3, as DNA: TGTGCCAGCAGCTTGAATTCAGGGGGCCTCGAGCAGTACGTC. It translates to CASSLNSGGLEQYV.

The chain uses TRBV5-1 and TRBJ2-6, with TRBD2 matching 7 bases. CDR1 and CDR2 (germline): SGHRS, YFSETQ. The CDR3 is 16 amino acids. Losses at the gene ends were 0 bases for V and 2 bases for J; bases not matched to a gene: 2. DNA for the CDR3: TGCGCCAGCAGCTTGGAGGGAGGGGCTGGGGCCAACGTCCTGACTTTC. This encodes CASSLEGGAGANVLTF.

The CDR3 sequence is CSARGWSGSYEQFF. Written as DNA, the CDR3 is TGCAGTGCTAGAGGGTGGAGCGGGAGTTATGAGCAGTTCTTC. The chain recombines TRBV20-1 with TRBJ2-1; 8 bases match TRBD2. J gave up 8 bases and V 1 base, and 7 bases lay outside the gene matches. This CDR3 has 14 residues. CDR1 is DFQATT, CDR2 SNEGSKA, per germline (reference sequence).

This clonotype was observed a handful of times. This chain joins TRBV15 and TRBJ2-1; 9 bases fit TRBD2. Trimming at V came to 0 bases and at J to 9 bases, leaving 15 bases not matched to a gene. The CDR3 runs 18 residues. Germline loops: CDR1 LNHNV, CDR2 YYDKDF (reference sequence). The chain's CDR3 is CATSREGISGRFISEQFF. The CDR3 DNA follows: TGTGCCACCAGCAGAGAGGGGATTAGCGGGAGATTTATTAGTGAGCAGTTCTTC. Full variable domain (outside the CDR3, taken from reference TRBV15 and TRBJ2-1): DAMVIQNPRYQVTQFGKPVTLSCSQTLNHNVMYWYQQKSSQAPKLLFHYYDKDFNNEADTPDNFQSRRPNTSFCFLDIRSPGLGDTAMYLCATSREGISGRFISEQFFGPGTRLTVL.

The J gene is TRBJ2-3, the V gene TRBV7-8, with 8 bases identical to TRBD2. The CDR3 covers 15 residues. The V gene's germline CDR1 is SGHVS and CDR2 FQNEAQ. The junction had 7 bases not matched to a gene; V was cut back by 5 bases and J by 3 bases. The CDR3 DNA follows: TGTGCCAGCAGCATCAGCGGGAGATGGACAGATACGCAGTATTTT. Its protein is CASSISGRWTDTQYF. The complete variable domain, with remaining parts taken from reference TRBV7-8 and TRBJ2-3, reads GAGVSQSPRYKVAKRGQDVALRCDPISGHVSLFWYQQALGQGPEFLTYFQNEAQLDKSGLPSDRFFAERPEGSVSTLKIQRTQQEDSAVYLCASSISGRWTDTQYFGPGTRLTVL.

The CDR3 sequence: CASMGSPSNSPLHF. The CDR3 nucleotides are TGTGCCAGCATGGGTTCCCCCTCGAATTCACCCCTCCACTTT. The chain carries TRBV3-1 and TRBJ1-6; D gene unclear. Per germline, CDR1 LGHDT and CDR2 YNNKEL (reference sequence). V lost 7 bases, J lost 7 bases, and 14 bases lay in between. The CDR3 loop spans 14 amino acids.

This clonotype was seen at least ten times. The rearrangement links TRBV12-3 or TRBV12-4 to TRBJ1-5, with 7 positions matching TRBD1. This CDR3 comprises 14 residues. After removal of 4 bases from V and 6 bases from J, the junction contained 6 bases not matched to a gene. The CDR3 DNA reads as TGTGCCAGCAGTTCGACAGGGTCGGGTCAGCCCCAGCATTTT. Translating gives CASSSTGSGQPQHF.

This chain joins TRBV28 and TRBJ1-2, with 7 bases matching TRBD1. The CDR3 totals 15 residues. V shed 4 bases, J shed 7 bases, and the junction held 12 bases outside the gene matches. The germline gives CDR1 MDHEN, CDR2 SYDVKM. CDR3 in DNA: TGTGCCAGCAGTTGGGACGGGAAGGGGGCAAGTGGCTACACCTTC. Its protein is CASSWDGKGASGYTF.